These 14 T cell receptor beta chains originate from one sample sequenced in a study of blood T cell repertoires in COVID-19 (dated by TCRdb to between 2020 and 2021). The library was obtained by the immunoSEQ multiplex PCR assay. Held by TCRdb, this immuneACCESS table contains in-frame sequences only and omits some clones. Under half of the omission traces to an unresolved V gene where checked; the cause of the rest is unknown. The sample includes under 200,000 clones, with roughly 90% observed a single time. The ten largest clones take up approximately 7% of the sample. The specimen sequenced was PBMCs or T cells enriched from blood (not recorded which). The receptors derive from a woman aged 45-59 years who had recovered from COVID-19.

This clone came up once. The V call is TRBV4-3, the J call TRBJ1-1, with 8 bases that match TRBD1. Trimming took 4 bases from V and 4 from J; bases not matched to a gene: 5. Germline CDR1 LGHNA, CDR2 YSLEER. This CDR3 comprises 14 residues. CDR3 nucleotides: TGCGCCAGCAGCCTTGGACAGGGAGGCACTGAAGCTTTCTTT. This gives the protein CASSLGQGGTEAFF.

The rearrangement uses TRBV5-3 and TRBJ1-2; D possibly corresponds to TRBD1 (6 bases). TRBV5-3 is annotated as an ORF whose role is uncertain. The CDR3 runs 15 residues. Trimming took 4 bases from V and 4 from J, leaving 17 bases between them. CDR3 sequence (DNA): TGTGCCAGAAGCCTCATACTGGGGGGGCTCTATGGCTACACCTTC. This translates into CARSLILGGLYGYTF.

This chain joins TRBV27 and TRBJ1-6; 8 bases are shared with TRBD1. Per the germline V gene, CDR1 is MNHEY and CDR2 is SMNVEV (reference sequence). Losses at the gene ends were 6 bases for V and 5 bases for J; bases not matched to a gene: 12. The CDR3 has 17 residues. The CDR3 here is CASRKPPGQGNNSPLHF. The CDR3 DNA reads TGTGCCAGCAGGAAGCCCCCAGGACAGGGTAATAATTCACCCCTCCACTTT.

The chain combines TRBV6-5 with TRBJ1-5; 7 bases are shared with TRBD1. CDR3 length: 14 amino acids. V shed 4 bases and J 4 bases; nucleotides not matched to a gene: 4. From germline, CDR1 is MNHEY and CDR2 SVGAGI. The CDR3 loop reads CASSSMTGNQPQHF. CDR3 coding DNA: TGTGCCAGCAGTTCCATGACAGGGAATCAGCCCCAGCATTTT.

This clone has just a few counts. This chain uses TRBV7-9 with TRBJ2-7; TRBD1 matches 10 bases. This CDR3 spans 15 amino acids. Trimming cost V 1 base and J 5 bases; bases outside gene matches: 5. The germline V gene encodes CDR1 SEHNR and CDR2 FQNEAQ (reference sequence). CDR3 loop: CASSLVGTGADEQYF. The CDR3 DNA follows: TGTGCCAGCAGCTTAGTGGGGACAGGGGCCGACGAGCAGTACTTC.

A single count supports this clone. The DNA of the CDR3 is TGTGCCACCAGTGACGGGGGTATCGAGACCCAGTACTTC. This sequence encodes CATSDGGIETQYF. J is TRBJ2-5 and V is TRBV24-1, with D perhaps TRBD2 (6 bases). The CDR3 has 13 residues. Germline lookup yields CDR1 KGHDR and CDR2 SFDVKD. The germline V and J ends were trimmed by 4 bases and 5 bases, with 10 bases remaining between them.

This clone was recorded a few times. The rearrangement joins TRBV27 to TRBJ2-5; TRBD2 might be the D (6 bases). V lost 3 bases, J lost 4 bases, and 12 bases lay in between. In germline, CDR1 is MNHEY, CDR2 SMNVEV (reference sequence). This CDR3 spans 14 amino acids. As DNA, the CDR3 is TGTGCCAGCAGTTTCACCGGGGGTGGAGAGACCCAGTACTTC. Its protein is CASSFTGGGETQYF.

This sequence joins TRBV6-1 and TRBJ1-1; D call uncertain. The CDR3 covers 15 residues. V was pared by 3 bases and J by 4 bases, with 15 bases between. CDR1 is MNHNS, CDR2 SASEGT, per germline. CDR3 residues: CASSDTRTGGTEAFF. The CDR3 nucleotides read TGTGCCAGCAGTGATACTAGGACGGGAGGCACTGAAGCTTTCTTT.

The chain links TRBV3-1 (or the pseudogene TRBV3-2) to TRBJ1-2; maybe TRBD1 (5 bases). Germline V gene lookup returns CDR1 LGHDT and CDR2 YNNKEL (reference sequence). Trimming shortened V by 4 bases and J by 6 bases, and 12 bases separated the two germline ends. The CDR3 contains 13 residues. Here the CDR3 DNA reads TGTGCCAGCAGCCTCGGGACTCATAATGGCTACACCTTC. Residues: CASSLGTHNGYTF.

The chain couples TRBV11-2 to TRBJ1-2; D unclear. Germline values: CDR1 SGHAT, CDR2 FQNNGV. V lost 0 bases and J 4 bases, leaving 12 bases between the germline ends. CDR3 length: 15 residues. In DNA form, the CDR3 reads TGTGCCAGCAGCTTAGATCCGGGAGAGGGCTATGGCTACACCTTC. It specifies CASSLDPGEGYGYTF.

The V gene is TRBV5-1, the J gene TRBJ1-2, with TRBD1 identical over 9 bases. CDR3 length: 16 amino acids. Germline V gives CDR1 SGHRS, CDR2 YFSETQ. V shed 2 bases, J shed 0 bases, and the junction held 5 bases outside the gene matches. The CDR3 DNA sequence: TGCGCCAGCAGCTTCAACGGACAGGGGTCTAACTATGGCTACACCTTC. Its translation is CASSFNGQGSNYGYTF.

The chain uses TRBV3-1 (or the pseudogene TRBV3-2) and TRBJ2-1; 9 bases line up with TRBD2. This CDR3 region has 13 residues. With V trimmed by 11 bases and J by 6 bases, 8 bases remained unmatched. CDR1 is LGHDT, CDR2 YNNKEL, per germline (reference sequence). CDR3 nucleotide sequence: TGTGCCGGCGGGGCTAGCGGGGCCAATGAGCAGTTCTTC. It yields the protein CAGGASGANEQFF.

This chain uses TRBV6-2 or TRBV6-3 with TRBJ2-5; D gene ambiguous. Trimming took 6 bases from V and 1 from J, leaving 18 bases between them. CDR3 length: 16 residues. Germline V gene data show CDR1 as MNHEY and CDR2 as SVGEGT. CDR3 loop: CASSPFTVYSQETQYF. The CDR3 coding sequence is TGTGCCAGCAGCCCCTTCACCGTGTATAGCCAAGAGACCCAGTACTTC.

The chain is built from TRBV4-2 and TRBJ2-5; tentatively, D is TRBD1 (5 bases). The V end lost 4 bases, the J end lost 2 bases, and 20 bases lay between the germline ends. Per the germline V gene, CDR1 is LGHNA and CDR2 is YNFKEQ. The CDR3 runs 17 residues. CDR3 nucleotide sequence: TGTGCCAGCAGCCCTATCTCGAGCCTGGGGCTGCAAGAGACCCAGTACTTC. Its translation: CASSPISSLGLQETQYF.